Below, one T cell receptor beta chain is given with its context. Assay used: immunoSEQ multiplex PCR; TCRdb lists only in-frame clones, some missing. The repertoire holds roughly 150,000 clones, with about nine tenths as singletons. This CDR3 has 15 amino acids. Per the germline V gene, CDR1 is SGHRS and CDR2 is YFSETQ. V lost 0 bases, J lost 0 bases, and 9 bases lay in between. The data were taken from a study of radiation and T cells in renal cell carcinoma. As to time point: baseline pretreatment blood. The sample's treatment: 15 Gy SBRT to primary tumor, nephrectomy 4 weeks later. The chain links TRBV5-1 to TRBJ1-1, with D possibly TRBD1 on 5 matching bases. This clonotype was sampled from a woman between 70 and 85 years old with renal cell carcinoma. This sample comprised blood, obtained from a patient whose treatment included radiotherapy and nephrectomy. The CDR3 spells CASSLDVRVNTEAFF. CDR3 coding DNA: TGCGCCAGCAGCTTGGATGTCAGGGTGAACACTGAAGCTTTCTTT.